The present TCR beta chain was sequenced within a study of T cell changes during pregnancy in multiple sclerosis. Clones were read by immunoSEQ multiplex PCR, and TCRdb kept only the in-frame ones, dropping some. The table lists some 110,000 clones, just under 95% of them singletons, with approximately 1.6% in the top ten. The CDR3 has 13 amino acids. The germline V and J ends were trimmed by 5 bases and 4 bases, with 11 bases remaining between them. The germline V gene has CDR1 KGHSH and CDR2 LQKENI. The material sequenced was peripheral blood, taken after pregnancy. The chain links TRBV18 to TRBJ1-1; D is possibly TRBD1 (6 bases). The TCR originated in a female donor with multiple sclerosis, enrolled in a pregnancy study. CDR3 protein: CASSTGQGTEAFF. Written as DNA, the CDR3 is TGTGCCAGCTCAACAGGGCAGGGCACTGAAGCTTTCTTT.